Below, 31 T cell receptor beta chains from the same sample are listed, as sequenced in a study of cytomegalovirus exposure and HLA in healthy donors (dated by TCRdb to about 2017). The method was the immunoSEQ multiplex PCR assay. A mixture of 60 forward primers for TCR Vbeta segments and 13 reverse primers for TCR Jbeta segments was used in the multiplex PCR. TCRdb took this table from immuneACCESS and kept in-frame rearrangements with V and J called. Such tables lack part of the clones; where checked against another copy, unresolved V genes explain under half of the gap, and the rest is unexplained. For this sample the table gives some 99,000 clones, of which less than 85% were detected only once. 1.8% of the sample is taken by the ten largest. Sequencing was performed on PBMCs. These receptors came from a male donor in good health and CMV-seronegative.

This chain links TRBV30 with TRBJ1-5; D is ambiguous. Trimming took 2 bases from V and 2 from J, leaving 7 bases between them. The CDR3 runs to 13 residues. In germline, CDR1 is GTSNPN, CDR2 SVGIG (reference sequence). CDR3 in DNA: TGTGCCTGGAGTTCCCCGGGCAATCAGCCCCAGCATTTT. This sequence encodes CAWSSPGNQPQHF.

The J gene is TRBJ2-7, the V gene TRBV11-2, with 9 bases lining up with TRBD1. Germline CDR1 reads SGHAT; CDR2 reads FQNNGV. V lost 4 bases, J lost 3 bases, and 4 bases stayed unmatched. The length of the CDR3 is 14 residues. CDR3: CASSSTGGDYEQYF. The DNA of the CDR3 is TGTGCCAGCAGCTCGACAGGGGGTGACTACGAGCAGTACTTC.

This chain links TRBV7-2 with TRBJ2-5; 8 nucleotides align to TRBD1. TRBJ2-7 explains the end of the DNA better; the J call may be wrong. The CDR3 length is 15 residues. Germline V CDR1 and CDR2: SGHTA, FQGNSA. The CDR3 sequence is CASSWQGALSYEQYF. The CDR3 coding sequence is TGTGCCAGCAGCTGGCAGGGGGCCCTATCCTACGAGCAGTACTTC.

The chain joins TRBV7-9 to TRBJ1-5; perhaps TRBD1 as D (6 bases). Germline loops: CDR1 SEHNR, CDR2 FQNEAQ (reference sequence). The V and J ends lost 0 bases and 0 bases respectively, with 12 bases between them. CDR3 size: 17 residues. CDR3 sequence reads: CASSLAWDTYSNQPQHF. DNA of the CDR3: TGTGCCAGCAGCTTAGCCTGGGACACTTATAGCAATCAGCCCCAGCATTTT.

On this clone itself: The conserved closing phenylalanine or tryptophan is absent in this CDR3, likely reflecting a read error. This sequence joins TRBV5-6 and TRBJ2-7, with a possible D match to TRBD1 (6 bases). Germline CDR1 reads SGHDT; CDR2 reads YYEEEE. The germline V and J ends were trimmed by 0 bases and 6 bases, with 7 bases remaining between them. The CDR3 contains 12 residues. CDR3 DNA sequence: TGTGCCAGCAGCTTGGGGGGGCTCGAGCAGTACCTC. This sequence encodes CASSLGGLEQYL.

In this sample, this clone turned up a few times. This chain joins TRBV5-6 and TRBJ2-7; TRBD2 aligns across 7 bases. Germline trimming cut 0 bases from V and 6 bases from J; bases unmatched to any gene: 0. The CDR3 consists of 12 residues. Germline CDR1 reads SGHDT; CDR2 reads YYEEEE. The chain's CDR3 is CASSLGGGEQYF. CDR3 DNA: TGTGCCAGCAGCTTGGGGGGGGGCGAGCAGTACTTC.

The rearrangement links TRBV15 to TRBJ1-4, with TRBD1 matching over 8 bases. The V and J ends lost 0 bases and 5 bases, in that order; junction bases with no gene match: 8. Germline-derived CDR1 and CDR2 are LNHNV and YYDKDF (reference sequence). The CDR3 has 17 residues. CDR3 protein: CATSRDLLQGANEKLFF. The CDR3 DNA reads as TGTGCCACCAGCAGAGATTTGTTGCAGGGGGCAAATGAAAAACTGTTTTTT.

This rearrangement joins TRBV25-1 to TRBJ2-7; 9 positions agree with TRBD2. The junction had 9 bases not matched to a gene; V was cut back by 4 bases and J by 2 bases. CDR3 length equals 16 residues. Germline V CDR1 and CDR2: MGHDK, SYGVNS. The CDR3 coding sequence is TGTGCCAGCAGTGGCGGGGGGGGACAGTTTCCCTACGAGCAGTACTTC. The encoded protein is CASSGGGGQFPYEQYF.

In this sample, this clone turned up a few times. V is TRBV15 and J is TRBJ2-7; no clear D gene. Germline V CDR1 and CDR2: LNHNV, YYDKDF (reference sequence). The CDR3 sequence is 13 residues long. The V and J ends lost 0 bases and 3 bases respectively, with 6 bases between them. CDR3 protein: CATSRDLLYEQYF. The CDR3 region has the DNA TGTGCCACCAGCAGAGATCTTCTCTACGAGCAGTACTTC.

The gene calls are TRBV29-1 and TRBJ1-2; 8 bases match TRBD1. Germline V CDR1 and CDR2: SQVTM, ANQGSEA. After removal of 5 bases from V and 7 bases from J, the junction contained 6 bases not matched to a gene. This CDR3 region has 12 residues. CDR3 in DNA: TGCAGCGTTTGGACAGGGACCAGTGGCTACACCTTC. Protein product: CSVWTGTSGYTF.

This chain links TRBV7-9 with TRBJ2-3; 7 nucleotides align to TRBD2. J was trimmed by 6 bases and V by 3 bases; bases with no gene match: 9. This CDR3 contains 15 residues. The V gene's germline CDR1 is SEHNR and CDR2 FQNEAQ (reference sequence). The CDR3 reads CASSFSGRAADTQYF. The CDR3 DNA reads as TGTGCCAGCAGCTTTAGTGGGAGGGCCGCGGATACGCAGTATTTT.

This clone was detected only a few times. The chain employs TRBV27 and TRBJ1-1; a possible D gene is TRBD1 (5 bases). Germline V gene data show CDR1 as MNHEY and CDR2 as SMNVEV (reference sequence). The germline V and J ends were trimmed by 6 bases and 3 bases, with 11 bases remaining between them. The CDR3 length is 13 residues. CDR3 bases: TGTGCCAGCAGCTTCGGGGGTTACACTGAAGCTTTCTTT. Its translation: CASSFGGYTEAFF.

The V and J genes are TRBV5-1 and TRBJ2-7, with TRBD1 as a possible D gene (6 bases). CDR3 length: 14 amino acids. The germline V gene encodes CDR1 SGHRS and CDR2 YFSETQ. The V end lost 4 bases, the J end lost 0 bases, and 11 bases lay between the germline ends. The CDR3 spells CASSRDRFSYEQYF. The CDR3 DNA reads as TGCGCCAGCAGCCGCGACAGGTTCTCCTACGAGCAGTACTTC.

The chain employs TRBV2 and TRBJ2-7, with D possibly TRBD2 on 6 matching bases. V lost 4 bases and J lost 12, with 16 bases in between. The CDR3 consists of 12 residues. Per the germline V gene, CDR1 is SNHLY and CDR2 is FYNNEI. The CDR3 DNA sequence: TGTGCCAGCAGTGTCGGGGGTTTAGCCTCGTACTTC. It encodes CASSVGGLASYF.

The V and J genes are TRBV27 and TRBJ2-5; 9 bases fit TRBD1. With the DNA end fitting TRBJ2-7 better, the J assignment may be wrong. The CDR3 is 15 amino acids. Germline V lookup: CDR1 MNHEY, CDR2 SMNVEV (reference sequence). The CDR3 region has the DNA TGTGCCAGCAGTTGGCAACCGGGACAGGGCTACGAGCAGTACTTC. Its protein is CASSWQPGQGYEQYF.

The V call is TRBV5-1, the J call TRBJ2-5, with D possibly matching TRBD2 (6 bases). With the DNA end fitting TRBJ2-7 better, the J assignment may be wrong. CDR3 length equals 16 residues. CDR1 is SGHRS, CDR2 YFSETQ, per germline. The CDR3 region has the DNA TGCGCCAGCAGCTTGGCCTTAGACGGGAGCTCCTACGAGCAGTACTTC. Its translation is CASSLALDGSSYEQYF.

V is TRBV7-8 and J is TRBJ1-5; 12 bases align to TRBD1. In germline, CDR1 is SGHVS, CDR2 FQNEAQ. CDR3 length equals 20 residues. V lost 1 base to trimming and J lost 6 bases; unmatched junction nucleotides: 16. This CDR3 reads CASSLESAFPGQGARQPQHF. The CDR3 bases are TGTGCCAGCAGCTTAGAATCAGCGTTTCCGGGACAGGGGGCCCGTCAGCCCCAGCATTTT. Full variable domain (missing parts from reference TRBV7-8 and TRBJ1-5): GAGVSQSPRYKVAKRGQDVALRCDPISGHVSLFWYQQALGQGPEFLTYFQNEAQLDKSGLPSDRFFAERPEGSVSTLKIQRTQQEDSAVYLCASSLESAFPGQGARQPQHFGDGTRLSIL.

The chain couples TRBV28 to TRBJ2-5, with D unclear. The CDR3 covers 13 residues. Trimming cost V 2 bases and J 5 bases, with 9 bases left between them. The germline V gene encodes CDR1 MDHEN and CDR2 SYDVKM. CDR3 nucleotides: TGTGCCAGCAGTTTAGGTGACGGGGAGACCCAGTACTTC. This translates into CASSLGDGETQYF.

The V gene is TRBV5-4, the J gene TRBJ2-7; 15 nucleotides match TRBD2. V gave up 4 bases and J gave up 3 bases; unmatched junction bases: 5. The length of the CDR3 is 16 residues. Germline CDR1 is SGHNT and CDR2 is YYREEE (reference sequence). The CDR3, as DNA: TGTGCCAGCAGCGGCGGGACTAGCGGGAGGTTCTACGAGCAGTACTTC. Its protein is CASSGGTSGRFYEQYF.

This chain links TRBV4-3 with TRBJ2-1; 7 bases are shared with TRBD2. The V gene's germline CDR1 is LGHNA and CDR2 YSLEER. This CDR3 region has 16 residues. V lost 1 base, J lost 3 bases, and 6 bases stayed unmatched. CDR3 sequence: CASSQVAGAFYNEQFF. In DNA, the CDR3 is TGCGCCAGCAGCCAAGTAGCGGGCGCCTTCTACAATGAGCAGTTCTTC.

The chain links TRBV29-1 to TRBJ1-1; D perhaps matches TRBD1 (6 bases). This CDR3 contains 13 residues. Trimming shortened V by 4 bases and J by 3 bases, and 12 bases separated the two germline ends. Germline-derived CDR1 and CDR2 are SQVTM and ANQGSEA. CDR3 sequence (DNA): TGCAGCGTTGCAGGGGTCAGGGACACTGAAGCTTTCTTT. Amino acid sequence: CSVAGVRDTEAFF.

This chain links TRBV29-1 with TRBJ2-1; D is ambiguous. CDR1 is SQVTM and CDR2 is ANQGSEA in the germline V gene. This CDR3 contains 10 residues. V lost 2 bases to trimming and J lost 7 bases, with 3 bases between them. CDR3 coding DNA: TGCAGCGTTGAACTGAATGAGCAGTTCTTC. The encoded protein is CSVELNEQFF.

CDR3 in amino acids: CASSELTLLSSYEQYF. Written as DNA, the CDR3 is TGTGCCAGCAGTGAGTTAACCTTACTTTCCTCCTACGAGCAGTACTTC. The rearrangement joins TRBV2 to TRBJ2-7; no clear D gene. The CDR3 is made up of 16 amino acids. The germline V and J ends were trimmed by 3 bases and 0 bases, with 15 bases remaining between them. Germline-derived CDR1 and CDR2 are SNHLY and FYNNEI.

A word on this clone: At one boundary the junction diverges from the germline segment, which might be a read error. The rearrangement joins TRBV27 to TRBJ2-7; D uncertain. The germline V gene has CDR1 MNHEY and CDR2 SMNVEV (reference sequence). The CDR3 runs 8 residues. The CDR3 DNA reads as TGTGCCAGCACCCCCCGCGGCTTC. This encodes CASTPRGF.

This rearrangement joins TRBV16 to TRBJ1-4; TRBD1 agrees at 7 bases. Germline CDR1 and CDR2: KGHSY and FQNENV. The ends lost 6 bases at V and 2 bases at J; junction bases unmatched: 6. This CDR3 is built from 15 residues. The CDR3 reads CASSPGGLTNEKLFF. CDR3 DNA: TGTGCCAGCAGTCCAGGGGGATTGACTAATGAAAAACTGTTTTTT.

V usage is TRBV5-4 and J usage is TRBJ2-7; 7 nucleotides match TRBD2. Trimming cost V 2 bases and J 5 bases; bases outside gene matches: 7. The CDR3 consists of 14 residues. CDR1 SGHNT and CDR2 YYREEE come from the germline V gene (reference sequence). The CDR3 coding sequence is TGTGCCAGCAGCTTTGGGGGGAGGGCGCACGAGCAGTACTTC. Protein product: CASSFGGRAHEQYF.

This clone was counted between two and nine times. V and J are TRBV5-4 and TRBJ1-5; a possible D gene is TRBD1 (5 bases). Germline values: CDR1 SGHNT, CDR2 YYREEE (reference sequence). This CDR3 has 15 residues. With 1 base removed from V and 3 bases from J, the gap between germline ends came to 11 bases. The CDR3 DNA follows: TGTGCCAGCAGCTTGATGGGAGGGGACAATCAGCCCCAGCATTTT. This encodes CASSLMGGDNQPQHF.

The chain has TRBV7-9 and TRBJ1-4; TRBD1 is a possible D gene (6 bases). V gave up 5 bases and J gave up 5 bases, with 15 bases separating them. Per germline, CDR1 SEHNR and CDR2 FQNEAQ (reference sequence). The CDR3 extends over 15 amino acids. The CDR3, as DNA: TGTGCCAGCAGCCCCACACAGGGCGGGAATGAAAAACTGTTTTTT. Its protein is CASSPTQGGNEKLFF. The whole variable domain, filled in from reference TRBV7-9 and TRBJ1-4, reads DTGVSQNPRHKITKRGQNVTFRCDPISEHNRLYWYRQTLGQGPEFLTYFQNEAQLEKSRLLSDRFSAERPKGSFSTLEIQRTEQGDSAMYLCASSPTQGGNEKLFFGSGTQLSVL.

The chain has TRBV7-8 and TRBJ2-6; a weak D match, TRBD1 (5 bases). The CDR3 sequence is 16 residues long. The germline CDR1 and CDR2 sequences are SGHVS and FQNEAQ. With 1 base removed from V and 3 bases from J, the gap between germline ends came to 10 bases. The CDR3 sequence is CASSLGQFGGANVLTF. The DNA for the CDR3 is TGTGCCAGCAGCTTAGGACAGTTTGGTGGGGCCAACGTCCTGACTTTC.

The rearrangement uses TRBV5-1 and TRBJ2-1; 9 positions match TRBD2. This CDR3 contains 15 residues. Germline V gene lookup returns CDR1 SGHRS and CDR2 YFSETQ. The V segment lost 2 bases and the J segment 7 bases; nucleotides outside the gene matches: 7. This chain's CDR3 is CASSFASGKGNEQFF. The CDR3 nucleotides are TGCGCCAGCAGCTTTGCTAGCGGGAAGGGAAATGAGCAGTTCTTC.

The DNA of the CDR3 is TGTGCCAGCAGCCTAGGACAGGGGGTGAGGCAGCCCCAGCATTTT. Amino acids: CASSLGQGVRQPQHF. The chain joins TRBV5-6 to TRBJ1-5; 10 bases match TRBD1. Germline values: CDR1 SGHDT, CDR2 YYEEEE. J lost 7 bases, V lost 4 bases, and 8 bases had no gene match. This CDR3 is built from 15 residues.